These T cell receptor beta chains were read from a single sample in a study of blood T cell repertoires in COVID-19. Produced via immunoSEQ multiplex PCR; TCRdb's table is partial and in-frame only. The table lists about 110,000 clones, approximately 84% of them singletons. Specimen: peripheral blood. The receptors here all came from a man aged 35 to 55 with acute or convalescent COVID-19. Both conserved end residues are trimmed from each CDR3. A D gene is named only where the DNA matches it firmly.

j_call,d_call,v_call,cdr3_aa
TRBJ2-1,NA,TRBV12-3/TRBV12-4,ASTERGYNEQF
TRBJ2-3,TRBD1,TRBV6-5,ASRQGQGLIDTQY
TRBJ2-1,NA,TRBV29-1,SVGQEPNNEQF
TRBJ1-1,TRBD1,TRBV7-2,ASSYGPGQGSTEAF
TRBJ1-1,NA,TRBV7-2,ASSNFWNTEAF
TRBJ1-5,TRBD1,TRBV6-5,ASRDRGSQPQH
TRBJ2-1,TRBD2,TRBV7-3,ASSFGGGKQF
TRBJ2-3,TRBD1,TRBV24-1,ATSEPTGGAGDTQY
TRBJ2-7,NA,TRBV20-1,SASIPGEQY
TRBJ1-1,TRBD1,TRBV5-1,ASSFSTGGYTEAF
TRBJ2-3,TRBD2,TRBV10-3,AISDVTSGDTDTQY
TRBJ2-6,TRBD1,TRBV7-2,ASSSNRGGANVLT
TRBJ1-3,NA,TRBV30,AWSEQAEGNTIY
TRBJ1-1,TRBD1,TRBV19,ASSIGGDRVYTEAF
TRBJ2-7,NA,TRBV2,ASSESRYEQY
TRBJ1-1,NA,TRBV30,AWRGPGGNTEAF
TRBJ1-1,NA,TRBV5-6,ASSLVGRNTEAF
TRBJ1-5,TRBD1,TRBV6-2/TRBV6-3,ASSDFGTGVGQPQH
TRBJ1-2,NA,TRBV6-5,ASSYSVRGNNYGYT
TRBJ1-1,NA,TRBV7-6,ASSLVGGAEGTEAF
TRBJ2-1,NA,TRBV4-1,ASSQDPYYEQF
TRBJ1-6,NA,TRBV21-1,ASSNPGVQESPPLH
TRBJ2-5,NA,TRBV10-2,ASSEGLRVLETQY
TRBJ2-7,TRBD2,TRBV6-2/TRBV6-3,ASSYVTSDSYEQY
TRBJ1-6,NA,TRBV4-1,ASSQDNRQEYSYNSPLH
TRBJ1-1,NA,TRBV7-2,ASSLKKGENTEAF
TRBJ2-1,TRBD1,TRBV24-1,ATSDDRAEAYNEQF
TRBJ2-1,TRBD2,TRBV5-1,ASSLGTSGGTPNEQF
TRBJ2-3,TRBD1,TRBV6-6,ASSWTGGNTQY
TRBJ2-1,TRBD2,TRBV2,ASRALAGEYNEQF
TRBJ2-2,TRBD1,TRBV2,ASRVGQGSTGELF
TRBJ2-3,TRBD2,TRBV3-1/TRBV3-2,ASSQRIAGAADTQY
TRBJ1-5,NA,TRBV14,ASSFADSCYSNQPQH
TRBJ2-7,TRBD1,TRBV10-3,AISGGDRAGYEQY
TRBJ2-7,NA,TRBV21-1,ASKCAAPNSYEQY
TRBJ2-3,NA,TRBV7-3,ASSLDPSTDTQY
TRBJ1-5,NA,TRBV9,ASSVDARFYQPQH
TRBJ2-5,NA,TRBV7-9,ASSLMSGQETQY
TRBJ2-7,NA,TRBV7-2,ASSLGLQISYEQY
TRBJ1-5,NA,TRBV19,ASSISRDSNQPQH
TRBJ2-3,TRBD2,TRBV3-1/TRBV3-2,ASSLTSGGGDTQY
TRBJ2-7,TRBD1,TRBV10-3,AIGGTGKAEQY
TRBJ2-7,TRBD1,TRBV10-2,ASSEGTGTYEQY
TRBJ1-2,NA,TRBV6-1,ASSDGGANYGYT
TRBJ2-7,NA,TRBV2,ASSDPRGSYEQY